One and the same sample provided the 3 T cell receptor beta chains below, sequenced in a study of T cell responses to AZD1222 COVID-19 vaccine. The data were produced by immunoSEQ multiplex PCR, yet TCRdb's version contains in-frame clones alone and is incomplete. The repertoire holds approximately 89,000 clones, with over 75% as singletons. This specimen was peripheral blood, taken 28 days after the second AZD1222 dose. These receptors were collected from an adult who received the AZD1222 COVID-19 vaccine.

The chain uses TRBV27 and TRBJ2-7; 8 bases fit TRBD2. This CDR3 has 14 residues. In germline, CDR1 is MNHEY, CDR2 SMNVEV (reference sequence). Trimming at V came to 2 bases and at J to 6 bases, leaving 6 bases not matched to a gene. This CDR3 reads CASSLRGGTGEQYF. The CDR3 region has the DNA TGTGCCAGCAGTTTACGCGGGGGGACGGGCGAGCAGTACTTC.

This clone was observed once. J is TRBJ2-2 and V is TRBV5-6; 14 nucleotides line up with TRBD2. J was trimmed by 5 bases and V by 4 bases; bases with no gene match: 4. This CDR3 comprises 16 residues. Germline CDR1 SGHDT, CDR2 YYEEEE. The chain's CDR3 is CASSGLAGGRTGELFF. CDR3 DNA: TGTGCCAGCAGCGGACTAGCGGGGGGCCGTACCGGGGAGCTGTTTTTT. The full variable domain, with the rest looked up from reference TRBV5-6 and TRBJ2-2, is DAGVTQSPTHLIKTRGQQVTLRCSPKSGHDTVSWYQQALGQGPQFIFQYYEEEERQRGNFPDRFSGHQFPNYSSELNVNALLLGDSALYLCASSGLAGGRTGELFFGEGSRLTVL.

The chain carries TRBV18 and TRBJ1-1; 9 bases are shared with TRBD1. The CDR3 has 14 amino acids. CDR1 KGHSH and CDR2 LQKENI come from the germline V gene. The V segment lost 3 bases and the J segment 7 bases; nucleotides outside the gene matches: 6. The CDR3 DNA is TGTGCCAGCTCACCCAGGACAGGGGAGAATGAAGCTTTCTTT. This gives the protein CASSPRTGENEAFF. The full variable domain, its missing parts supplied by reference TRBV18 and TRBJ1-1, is NAGVMQNPRHLVRRRGQEARLRCSPMKGHSHVYWYRQLPEEGLKFMVYLQKENIIDESGMPKERFSAEFPKEGPSILRIQQVVRGDSAAYFCASSPRTGENEAFFGQGTRLTVV.